Presented here are 24 T cell receptor beta chains from one specimen sequenced in a study of spatial heterogeneity in lung cancer. Indicated time point: blood at routine non-recurrence follow-up after resection. Whole RNA from tumor, nontumor lung or frozen PBMC was sequenced unsorted. TCRdb independently ran MiXCR on the 5' RACE reads; one entry per CDR3 protein. The sample holds more than 95,000 distinct CDR3 sequences, more than 10% seen once. Sequencing was performed on PBMCs, taken at follow-up. The receptors were sampled from a male donor with early-stage non-small cell lung cancer.

The J gene is TRBJ2-4, the V gene TRBV10-3; D unresolved. V lost 3 bases, J lost 0 bases, and 6 bases lay in between. Germline CDR1 is ENHRY and CDR2 is SYGVKD. This CDR3 spans 14 amino acids. The CDR3 DNA reads as TGTGCCATCAGTGACACGTTAGCCAAAAACATTCAGTACTTC. Protein sequence: CAISDTLAKNIQYF.

This clonotype has more than one count but fewer than ten. V is TRBV28 and J is TRBJ2-4; D gene ambiguous. Germline assignment: CDR1 MDHEN and CDR2 SYDVKM. The CDR3 has 16 amino acids. V was shortened by 5 bases and J by 0 bases, with 14 bases between the two germline ends. The DNA for the CDR3 is TGTGCCAGCAGTCCCCCGGGCAGTCTAGCCAAAAACATTCAGTACTTC. Protein: CASSPPGSLAKNIQYF.

This chain joins TRBV6-2 or TRBV6-3 and TRBJ2-7; 8 bases agree with TRBD2. Germline CDR1 is MNHEY and CDR2 is SVGEGT. This CDR3 region has 15 residues. J gave up 0 bases and V 2 bases, and 3 bases lay outside the gene matches. CDR3 sequence reads: CASSYGLASSYEQYF. As DNA, the CDR3 is TGTGCCAGCAGTTACGGACTAGCAAGCTCCTACGAGCAGTACTTC.

This clonotype came up many times. V gene TRBV9 combines with J gene TRBJ2-1; TRBD1 might be the D (6 bases). This CDR3 is 16 amino acids long. CDR1 is SGDLS, CDR2 YYNGEE, per germline. The germline V and J ends were trimmed by 4 bases and 0 bases, with 14 bases remaining between them. DNA for the CDR3: TGTGCCAGCAGCTCAGGACAGATGAGCTCCTACAATGAGCAGTTCTTC. Amino acids: CASSSGQMSSYNEQFF. Based on the CDR3 plus reference TRBV9 and TRBJ2-1, the full variable domain is DSGVTQTPKHLITATGQRVTLRCSPRSGDLSVYWYQQSLDQGLQFLIQYYNGEERAKGNILERFSAQQFPDLHSELNLSSLELGDSALYFCASSSGQMSSYNEQFFGPGTRLTVL.

A few counts support this clonotype. The chain links TRBV12-3 or TRBV12-4 to TRBJ1-2; 10 bases are shared with TRBD1. The CDR3 loop spans 16 amino acids. Unmatched junction bases numbered 13, after V lost 0 bases and J lost 12 bases. The CDR3 reads CASSLARTGGYWLHTF. CDR3 nucleotide sequence: TGTGCCAGCAGTTTAGCTAGGACAGGGGGATACTGGCTACACACCTTC.

The chain employs TRBV10-3 and TRBJ1-4; D remains unclear. V lost 10 bases, J lost 11 bases, and 11 bases lay in between. The germline V gene has CDR1 ENHRY and CDR2 SYGVKD. The CDR3 length is 10 residues. The CDR3 reads CATRDTKLFF. The CDR3 bases are TGTGCCACCCGGGATACTAAACTGTTTTTT.

The genes are TRBV20-1 and TRBJ2-7, with 15 bases identical to TRBD2. Trimming removed 6 bases from V and 2 bases from J; junction bases left unmatched: 8. This CDR3 has 16 residues. Germline-derived CDR1 and CDR2 are DFQATT and SNEGSKA (reference sequence). The CDR3 loop is CSAPGTSGGRPYEQYF. CDR3 nucleotide sequence: TGCAGTGCGCCCGGGACTAGCGGGGGGCGCCCCTACGAGCAGTACTTC.

This clonotype was seen a handful of times. V and J are TRBV4-3 and TRBJ2-3, with 8 nucleotides matching TRBD2. The trim removed 4 bases at V and 5 bases at J, leaving 8 bases unmatched. Germline CDR1 LGHNA, CDR2 YSLEER. The CDR3 has 15 amino acids. The chain's CDR3 is CASSPSPAGGDTQYF. CDR3 nucleotides: TGCGCCAGCAGCCCTTCCCCTGCGGGGGGAGATACGCAGTATTTT.

The chain uses TRBV3-1 and TRBJ2-1; tentatively, D is TRBD1 or TRBD2 (6 bases each). CDR1 is LGHDT, CDR2 YNNKEL, per germline (reference sequence). Trimming left V 4 bases short and J 9 bases short, with 16 bases between. The CDR3 length is 14 residues. CDR3 sequence reads: CASSPPKGGTEQFF. As DNA, the CDR3 is TGTGCCAGCAGCCCCCCGAAAGGGGGGACTGAGCAGTTCTTC.

The CDR3 spells CASSPSVGRGNEQFF. CDR3 bases: TGTGCCAGCAGCCCTTCAGTTGGTCGGGGCAATGAGCAGTTCTTC. The chain joins TRBV12-3 or TRBV12-4 to TRBJ2-1; tentative D call: TRBD2 (5 bases). The V gene lost 6 bases and the J gene lost 6 bases, with 18 bases spanning the gap. This CDR3 spans 15 amino acids.

This clonotype was seen at least ten times. The chain couples TRBV12-3 or TRBV12-4 to TRBJ1-1; D unclear. Trimming stripped 5 bases from V and 6 bases from J, with 13 bases between. This CDR3 contains 13 residues. The CDR3 protein is CASSLREVSEAFF. CDR3 DNA sequence: TGTGCCAGCAGTCTAAGGGAGGTATCTGAAGCTTTCTTT.

This clonotype has a handful of counts. V is TRBV20-1 and J is TRBJ1-4; no definite D call. The length of the CDR3 is 14 residues. V gave up 3 bases and J gave up 8 bases, with 16 bases separating them. CDR1 DFQATT and CDR2 SNEGSKA come from the germline V gene (reference sequence). CDR3: CSASSFWEGEKLFF. The CDR3 DNA sequence: TGCAGTGCTAGCTCATTTTGGGAGGGAGAAAAACTGTTTTTT.

The V gene is TRBV20-1, the J gene TRBJ2-1; the D gene is possibly TRBD1 (5 bases). Germline V gene data show CDR1 as DFQATT and CDR2 as SNEGSKA (reference sequence). The CDR3 is 13 residues long. Trimming took 0 bases from V and 9 from J, leaving 12 bases between them. The CDR3 loop reads CSARELGASEQFF. CDR3 nucleotide sequence: TGCAGTGCTAGAGAGCTAGGGGCGAGTGAGCAGTTCTTC.

The CDR3 region has the DNA TGCAGTGCTAGGGGGAGGAGTACGCAGGGGAATCAGCCCCAGCATTTT. Translation: CSARGRSTQGNQPQHF. The chain carries TRBV20-1 and TRBJ1-5; TRBD1 is a possible D gene (6 bases). V dropped 3 bases and J dropped 4 bases, with 19 bases sitting between them. The CDR3 covers 16 residues. Germline V lookup: CDR1 DFQATT, CDR2 SNEGSKA (reference sequence).

Only a few counts were recorded for this clonotype. This chain joins TRBV20-1 and TRBJ2-7, with TRBD1 as a possible D gene (6 bases). Germline V gene sequence: CDR1 DFQATT, CDR2 SNEGSKA (reference sequence). V was cut by 0 bases and J by 0 bases, with 12 bases left in between. The CDR3 sequence is 15 residues long. DNA of the CDR3: TGCAGTGCTAGAGATGTGACAGGAAGCTCCTACGAGCAGTACTTC. Amino acid sequence: CSARDVTGSSYEQYF.

This rearrangement joins TRBV7-6 to TRBJ2-5; maybe TRBD1 (6 bases). The CDR3 totals 16 residues. Germline CDR1 and CDR2: SGHVS and FNYEAQ. With 5 bases removed from V and 2 bases from J, the gap between germline ends came to 18 bases. The CDR3 nucleotides are TGTGCCAGCAGCGACCTACAGGGAATGATACAAGAGACCCAGTACTTC. Protein: CASSDLQGMIQETQYF.

Only a few counts were recorded for this clonotype. The chain employs TRBV19 and TRBJ2-3, with TRBD2 matching 7 bases. The CDR3 extends over 15 amino acids. With V trimmed by 9 bases and J by 6 bases, 15 bases remained unmatched. Germline assignment: CDR1 LNHDA and CDR2 SQIVND (reference sequence). CDR3 region: CASAKPSLAADTQYF. In DNA, the CDR3 is TGTGCCAGCGCAAAACCTTCTCTAGCGGCGGATACGCAGTATTTT.

This clonotype was recorded a few times. The chain combines TRBV12-3 or TRBV12-4 with TRBJ2-1; D is possibly TRBD1 (5 bases). The CDR3 sequence is 13 residues long. Trimming removed 6 bases from V and 8 bases from J, with 14 bases in between. The DNA of the CDR3 is TGTGCCAGCAGCCAGGACACCTTGGATGAGCAGTTCTTC. Its translation is CASSQDTLDEQFF.

This clonotype was seen a handful of times. V gene TRBV19 combines with J gene TRBJ1-5; the D gene is possibly TRBD1 (6 bases). The CDR3 runs to 15 residues. The germline V and J ends were trimmed by 4 bases and 1 base, with 11 bases remaining between them. Per germline, CDR1 LNHDA and CDR2 SQIVND (reference sequence). The CDR3 DNA reads as TGTGCCAGTAGTAATACAGGGAGAAGCAATCAGCCCCAGCATTTT. Amino acid sequence: CASSNTGRSNQPQHF.

This chain joins TRBV5-5 and TRBJ2-7; D could derive from TRBD1 or TRBD2 (6 bases each). Per germline, CDR1 SGHKS and CDR2 YYEKEE (reference sequence). The CDR3 has 15 amino acids. V shed 4 bases and J shed 2 bases, with 16 bases lying between them. CDR3 bases: TGTGCCAGCAGCCAGAGAGGGGGGCTAACCTACGAGCAGTACTTC. Translation: CASSQRGGLTYEQYF.

This chain's CDR3 is CASRTEAGGYQPQHF. CDR3 sequence (DNA): TGTGCCAGCAGGACCGAGGCAGGGGGTTATCAGCCCCAGCATTTT. V and J are TRBV28 and TRBJ1-5, with 7 nucleotides matching TRBD1. Per germline, CDR1 MDHEN and CDR2 SYDVKM. With 6 bases clipped from V and 5 bases from J, the junction kept 10 bases outside the gene matches. This CDR3 is built from 15 residues.

This clonotype has a count of ten or more. This rearrangement joins TRBV28 to TRBJ2-7; unclear D gene. Germline CDR1 reads MDHEN; CDR2 reads SYDVKM. The CDR3 is made up of 13 amino acids. Trimming pared 4 bases from V and 7 bases from J, leaving 14 bases between. CDR3 sequence: CASSSPSTPEQYF. The CDR3 DNA follows: TGTGCCAGCAGTTCCCCCTCGACCCCTGAGCAGTACTTC.

V and J are TRBV7-9 and TRBJ1-1, with no clear D. This CDR3 comprises 11 residues. Trimming stripped 4 bases from V and 5 bases from J, with 5 bases between. Germline CDR1 is SEHNR and CDR2 is FQNEAQ (reference sequence). Here the CDR3 reads CASSSQTEAFF. The CDR3, as DNA: TGTGCCAGCAGCTCCCAAACTGAAGCTTTCTTT.

In its sample, this clonotype was seen many times. The chain carries TRBV4-2 and TRBJ2-7, with TRBD2 matching 10 bases. The CDR3 is made up of 16 amino acids. V shed 0 bases and J 7 bases; nucleotides not matched to a gene: 9. Germline assignment: CDR1 LGHNA and CDR2 YNFKEQ. In DNA form, the CDR3 reads TGTGCCAGCAGCCAAGATCCTAGCGGGGGATTGGGGGAGCAGTACTTC. Its translation: CASSQDPSGGLGEQYF.